These 2 T cell receptor beta chains share one sample of origin, sequenced in a study of CD8 T cells in Susac syndrome. Roughly 0.45 to 1 ug RNA was reverse transcribed with random hexamers. From the immunoSEQ multiplex PCR reads, TCRdb called clonotypes with MiXCR, one entry per CDR3 protein. This table holds approximately 300,000 distinct CDR3 sequences, around 89% found once. The specimen was CD8+ T cells from PBMCs. The receptors originated from a human donor with multiple sclerosis.

On this clonotype itself: A read error may account for a junction end that differs from germline. The gene calls are TRBV6-6 and TRBJ1-5; 7 bases align to TRBD1. Per germline, CDR1 MNHNY and CDR2 SVGAGI (reference sequence). The CDR3 covers 14 residues. DNA of the CDR3: TGTTCCAGCAGTCCAGGGGGAGGCAATCAGCCCCAGCATTTT. Protein product: CSSSPGGGNQPQHF.

The chain combines TRBV12-3 or TRBV12-4 with TRBJ2-5; D gene ambiguous. This CDR3 is built from 14 residues. V was clipped by 5 bases and J by 4 bases, with 14 bases between them. CDR3: CASSAKVERETQYF. The CDR3 DNA sequence: TGTGCCAGCAGTGCCAAGGTTGAGAGAGAGACCCAGTACTTC.